This TCR beta chain was captured by sequencing in a study of blood T cells in healthy people across ages. Between the trimmed V and J ends, which lost 1 base and 3 bases, there was a span of 9 bases. The CDR3 length is 15 residues. Germline V gene sequence: CDR1 SEHNR, CDR2 FQNEAQ (reference sequence). Primed by a sample-barcoded 5' primer and a J-beta primer mix, a second PCR proceeded for about 6 to 11 cycles. A template-switch adaptor that had 12 random nucleotides put a tag on each cDNA molecule. MiXCR, applied by TCRdb to the 5' RACE reads, yields one record per CDR3 protein. The sample contains fewer than 600,000 distinct CDR3 sequences, 25% to 35% of which appear only once. Donor samples were obtained from healthy Caucasian individuals from Russia, aged 6 to 90. The data also belong to a second study, concerning T cells of mothers and their children.

The V call is TRBV7-9, the J call TRBJ1-4; possible D gene TRBD1, 6 bases. The TCR originated in a boy aged 2-9 years in good health. The sequenced material came from blood. CDR3 in DNA: TGTGCCAGCAGCTTAGGCGGACAGCCTAATGAAAAACTGTTTTTT. Translating it yields CASSLGGQPNEKLFF.